The sequence of this T cell receptor (beta chain) was determined in a study of blood T cell repertoires in COVID-19. V was shortened by 1 base and J by 13 bases, with 10 bases between the two germline ends. This CDR3 is built from 11 residues. The germline gives CDR1 SGHTA, CDR2 FQGNSA. Repertoires were generated with immunoSEQ multiplex PCR, while TCRdb's copy carries only in-frame clones and drops some. The table shows roughly 330,000 clones, with about nine tenths occurring only once. This clone appeared a few times. This TCR was sampled from a young man with COVID-19, enrolled during active disease. The material sequenced was peripheral blood. The chain is built from TRBV7-2 and TRBJ1-2, with D possibly being TRBD1 (6 bases). Written as DNA, the CDR3 is TGTGCCAGCAGCTTAGGGGACAAGTTCACCTTC. It codes for CASSLGDKFTF.